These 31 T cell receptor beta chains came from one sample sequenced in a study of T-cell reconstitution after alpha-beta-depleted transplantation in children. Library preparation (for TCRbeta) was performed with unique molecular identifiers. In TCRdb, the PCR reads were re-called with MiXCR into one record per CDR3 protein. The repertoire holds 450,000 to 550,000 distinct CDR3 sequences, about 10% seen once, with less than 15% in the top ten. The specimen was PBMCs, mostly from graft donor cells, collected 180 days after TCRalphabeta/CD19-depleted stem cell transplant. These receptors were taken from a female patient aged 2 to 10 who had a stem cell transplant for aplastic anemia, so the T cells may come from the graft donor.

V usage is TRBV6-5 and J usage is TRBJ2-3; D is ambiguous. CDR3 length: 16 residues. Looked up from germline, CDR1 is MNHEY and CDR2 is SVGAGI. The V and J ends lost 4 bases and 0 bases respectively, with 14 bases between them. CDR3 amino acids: CASSSRTALSTDTQYF. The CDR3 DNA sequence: TGTGCCAGCAGTTCCCGGACGGCACTCAGCACAGATACGCAGTATTTT.

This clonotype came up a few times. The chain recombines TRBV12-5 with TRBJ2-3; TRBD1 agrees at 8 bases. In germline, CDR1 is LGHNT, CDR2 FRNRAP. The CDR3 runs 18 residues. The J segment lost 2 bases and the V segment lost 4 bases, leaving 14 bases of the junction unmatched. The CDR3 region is CASGSRKPGDRFTDTQYF. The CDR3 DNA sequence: TGTGCTAGTGGTTCGCGAAAGCCCGGGGACAGGTTCACAGATACGCAGTATTTT.

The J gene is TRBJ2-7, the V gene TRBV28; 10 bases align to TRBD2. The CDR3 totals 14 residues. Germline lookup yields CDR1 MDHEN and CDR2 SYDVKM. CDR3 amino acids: CADCSGRRTYEQYF. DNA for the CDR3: TGTGCAGACTGTAGCGGGAGGCGGACCTACGAGCAGTACTTC.

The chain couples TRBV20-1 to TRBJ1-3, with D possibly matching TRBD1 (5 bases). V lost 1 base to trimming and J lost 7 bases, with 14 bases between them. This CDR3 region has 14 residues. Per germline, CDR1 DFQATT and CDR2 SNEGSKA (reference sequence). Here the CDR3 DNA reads TGCAGTGCTAGAGCAGGGTCAGCAGGGAACACCATATATTTT. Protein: CSARAGSAGNTIYF.

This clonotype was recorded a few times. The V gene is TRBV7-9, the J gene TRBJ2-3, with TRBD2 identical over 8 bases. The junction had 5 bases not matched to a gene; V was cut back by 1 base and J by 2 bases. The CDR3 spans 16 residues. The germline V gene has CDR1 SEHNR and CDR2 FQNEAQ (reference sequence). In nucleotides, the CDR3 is TGTGCCAGCAGCTTAGATCAGCGGGAGACCACAGATACGCAGTATTTT. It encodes CASSLDQRETTDTQYF.

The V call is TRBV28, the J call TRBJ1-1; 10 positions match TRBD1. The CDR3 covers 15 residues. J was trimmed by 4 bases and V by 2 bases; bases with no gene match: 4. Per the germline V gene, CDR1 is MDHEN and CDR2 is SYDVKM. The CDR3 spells CASSLVGQGVTEAFF. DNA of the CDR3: TGTGCCAGCAGTTTAGTTGGACAGGGGGTCACTGAAGCTTTCTTT.

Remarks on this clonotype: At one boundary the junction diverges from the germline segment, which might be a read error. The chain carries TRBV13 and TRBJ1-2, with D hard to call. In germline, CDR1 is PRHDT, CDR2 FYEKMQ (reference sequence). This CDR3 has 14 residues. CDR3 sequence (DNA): TGTGCCAGCAGCTTAGGTGGTGTTAACTATGGCTACCCCTTC. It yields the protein CASSLGGVNYGYPF.

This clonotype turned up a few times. CDR3 region: CASSQEIPGARGNEQFF. The CDR3 bases are TGTGCCAGCAGCCAGGAGATTCCAGGGGCACGTGGCAATGAGCAGTTCTTC. The rearrangement joins TRBV14 to TRBJ2-1; weak D call: TRBD1 (6 bases). This CDR3 has 17 residues. Germline V gene sequence: CDR1 SGHDN, CDR2 FVKESK. V was trimmed by 3 bases and J by 6 bases, leaving 21 bases between them.

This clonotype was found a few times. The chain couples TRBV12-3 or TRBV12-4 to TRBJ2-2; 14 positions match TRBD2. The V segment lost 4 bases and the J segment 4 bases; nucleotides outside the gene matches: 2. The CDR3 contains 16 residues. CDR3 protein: CASSSGTSGGTGELFF. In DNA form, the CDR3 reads TGTGCCAGCAGTTCCGGGACTAGCGGGGGCACCGGGGAGCTGTTTTTT.

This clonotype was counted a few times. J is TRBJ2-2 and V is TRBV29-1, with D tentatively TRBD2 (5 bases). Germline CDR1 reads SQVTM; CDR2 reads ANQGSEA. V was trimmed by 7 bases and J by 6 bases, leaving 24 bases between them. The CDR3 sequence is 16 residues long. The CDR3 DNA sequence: TGCAGCGCTGTAGTCTGGGAGCCCGGACGGTCCGGGGAGCTGTTTTTT. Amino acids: CSAVVWEPGRSGELFF.

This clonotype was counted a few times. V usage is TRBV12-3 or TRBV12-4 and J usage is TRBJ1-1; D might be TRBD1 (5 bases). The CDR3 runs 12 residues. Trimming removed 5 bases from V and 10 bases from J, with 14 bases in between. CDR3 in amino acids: CASSDIQGGAFF. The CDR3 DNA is TGTGCCAGCAGTGACATTCAGGGTGGAGCTTTCTTT.

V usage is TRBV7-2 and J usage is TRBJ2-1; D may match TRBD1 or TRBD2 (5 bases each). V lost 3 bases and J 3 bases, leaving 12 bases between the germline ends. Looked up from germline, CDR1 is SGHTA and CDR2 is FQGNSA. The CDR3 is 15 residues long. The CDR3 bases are TGTGCCAGCAGCTTGTTTAGCGACAGCTACAATGAGCAGTTCTTC. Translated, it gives CASSLFSDSYNEQFF.

CDR3 sequence: CASSHELLAGGETQYF. The CDR3 bases are TGCGCCAGCAGCCATGAACTTTTAGCGGGAGGAGAGACCCAGTACTTC. The chain has TRBV4-3 and TRBJ2-5; TRBD2 matches 10 bases. V gave up 3 bases and J gave up 4 bases; unmatched junction bases: 8. The CDR3 is made up of 16 amino acids. Germline-derived CDR1 and CDR2 are LGHNA and YSLEER.

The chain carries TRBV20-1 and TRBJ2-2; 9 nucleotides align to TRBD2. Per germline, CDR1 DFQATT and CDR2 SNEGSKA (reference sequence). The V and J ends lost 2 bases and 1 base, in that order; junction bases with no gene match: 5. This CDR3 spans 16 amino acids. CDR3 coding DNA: TGCAGTGCTAGAAGGGCTAGCGGGGAGAACACCGGGGAGCTGTTTTTT. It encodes CSARRASGENTGELFF.

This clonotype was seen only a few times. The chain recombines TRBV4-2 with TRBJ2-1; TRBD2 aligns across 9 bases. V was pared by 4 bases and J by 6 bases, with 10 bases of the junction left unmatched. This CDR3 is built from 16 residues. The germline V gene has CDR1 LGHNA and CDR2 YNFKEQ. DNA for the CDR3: TGTGCCAGCAGCCGGGGGGAAACTAGCGGGCCCAATGAGCAGTTCTTC. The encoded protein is CASSRGETSGPNEQFF.

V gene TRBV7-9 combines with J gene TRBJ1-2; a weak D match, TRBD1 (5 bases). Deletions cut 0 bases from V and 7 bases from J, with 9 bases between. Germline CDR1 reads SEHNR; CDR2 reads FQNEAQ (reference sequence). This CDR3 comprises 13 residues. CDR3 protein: CASSLAGTSGYTF. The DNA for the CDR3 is TGTGCCAGCAGCTTAGCAGGGACGAGTGGCTACACCTTC.

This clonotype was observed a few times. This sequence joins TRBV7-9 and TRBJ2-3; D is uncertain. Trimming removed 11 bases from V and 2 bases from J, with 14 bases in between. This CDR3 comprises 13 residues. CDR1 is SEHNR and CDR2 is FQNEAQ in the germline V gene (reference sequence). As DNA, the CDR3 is TGTGCCCTCTCCCGGCAGGTCACAGATACGCAGTATTTT. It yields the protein CALSRQVTDTQYF.

In DNA, the CDR3 is TGTGCCAGCAGTTTGCCACGGACCGCAATCTACGAGCAGTACTTC. Protein sequence: CASSLPRTAIYEQYF. The genes are TRBV27 and TRBJ2-7; D uncertain. This CDR3 comprises 15 residues. V lost 3 bases and J lost 3, with 15 bases in between. Per the germline V gene, CDR1 is MNHEY and CDR2 is SMNVEV (reference sequence).

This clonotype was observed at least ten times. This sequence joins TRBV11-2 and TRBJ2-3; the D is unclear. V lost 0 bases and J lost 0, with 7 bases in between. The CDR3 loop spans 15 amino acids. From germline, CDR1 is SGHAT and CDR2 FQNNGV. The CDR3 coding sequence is TGTGCCAGCAGCTTAGAACGTCGGAGCACAGATACGCAGTATTTT. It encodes CASSLERRSTDTQYF.

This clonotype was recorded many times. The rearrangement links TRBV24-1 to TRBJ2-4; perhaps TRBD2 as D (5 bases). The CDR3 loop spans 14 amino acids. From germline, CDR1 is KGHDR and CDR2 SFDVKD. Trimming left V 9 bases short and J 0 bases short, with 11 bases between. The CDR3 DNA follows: TGTGCCACCCGGGGAAGACTAGCCAAAAACATTCAGTACTTC. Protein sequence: CATRGRLAKNIQYF.

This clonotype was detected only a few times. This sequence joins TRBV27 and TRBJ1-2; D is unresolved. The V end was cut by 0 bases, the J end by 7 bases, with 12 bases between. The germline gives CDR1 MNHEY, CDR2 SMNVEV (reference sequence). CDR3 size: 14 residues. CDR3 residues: CASSLSRAGRGYTF. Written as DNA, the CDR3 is TGTGCCAGCAGTTTATCGAGAGCGGGCCGTGGCTACACCTTC.

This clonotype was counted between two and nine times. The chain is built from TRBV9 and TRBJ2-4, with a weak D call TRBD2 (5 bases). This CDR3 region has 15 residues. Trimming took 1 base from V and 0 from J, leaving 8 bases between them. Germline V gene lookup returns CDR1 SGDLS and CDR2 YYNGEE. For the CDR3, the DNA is TGTGCCAGCAGCGTAAGCGGCCTAGCCAAAAACATTCAGTACTTC. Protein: CASSVSGLAKNIQYF.

The CDR3 reads CASSPGTSARTDTQYF. CDR3 bases: TGTGCCAGCAGTCCAGGGACTAGCGCCCGCACAGATACGCAGTATTTT. This chain connects TRBV6-1 to TRBJ2-3; 10 nucleotides match TRBD2. The CDR3 is 16 residues long. Germline CDR1 reads MNHNS; CDR2 reads SASEGT. V lost 5 bases, J lost 1 base, and 6 bases stayed unmatched.

CDR3 residues: CAISDRSGVEQYV. The CDR3 DNA follows: TGTGCCATCAGTGATAGGAGCGGGGTCGAGCAGTACGTC. The V and J genes are TRBV10-3 and TRBJ2-7, with 7 bases matching TRBD2. Unmatched junction bases numbered 5, after V lost 3 bases and J lost 6 bases. The germline V gene encodes CDR1 ENHRY and CDR2 SYGVKD. The CDR3 totals 13 residues.

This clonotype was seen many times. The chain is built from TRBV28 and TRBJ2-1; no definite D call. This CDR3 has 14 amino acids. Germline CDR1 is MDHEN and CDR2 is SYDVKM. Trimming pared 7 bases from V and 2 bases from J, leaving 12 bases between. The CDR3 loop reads CASTGFFTYNEQFF. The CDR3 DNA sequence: TGTGCCAGCACCGGATTTTTTACCTACAATGAGCAGTTCTTC. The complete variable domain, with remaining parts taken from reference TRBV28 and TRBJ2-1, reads DVKVTQSSRYLVKRTGEKVFLECVQDMDHENMFWYRQDPGLGLRLIYFSYDVKMKEKGDIPEGYSVSREKKERFSLILESASTNQTSMYLCASTGFFTYNEQFFGPGTRLTVL.

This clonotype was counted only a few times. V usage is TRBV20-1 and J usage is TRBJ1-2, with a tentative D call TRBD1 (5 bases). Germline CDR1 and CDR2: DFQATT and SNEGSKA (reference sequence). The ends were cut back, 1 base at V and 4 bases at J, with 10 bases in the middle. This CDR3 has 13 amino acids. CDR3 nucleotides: TGCAGTGCTAGAGCGCCAGGGCCCTATGGCTACACCTTC. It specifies CSARAPGPYGYTF.

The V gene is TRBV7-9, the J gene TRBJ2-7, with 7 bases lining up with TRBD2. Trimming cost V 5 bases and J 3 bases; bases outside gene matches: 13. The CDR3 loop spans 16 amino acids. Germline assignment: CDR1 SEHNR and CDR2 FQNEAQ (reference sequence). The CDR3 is CASSPPGVAGFYEQYF. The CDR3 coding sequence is TGTGCCAGCAGCCCACCCGGGGTAGCGGGCTTCTACGAGCAGTACTTC.

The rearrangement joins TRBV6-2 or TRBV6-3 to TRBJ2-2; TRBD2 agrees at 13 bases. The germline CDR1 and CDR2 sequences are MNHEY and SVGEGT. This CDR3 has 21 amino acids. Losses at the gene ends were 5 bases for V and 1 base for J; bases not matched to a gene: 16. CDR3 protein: CASSTASLRLAGGRNTGELFF. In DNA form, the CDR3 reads TGTGCCAGCAGTACCGCCTCCTTAAGACTAGCGGGAGGCCGGAACACCGGGGAGCTGTTTTTT.

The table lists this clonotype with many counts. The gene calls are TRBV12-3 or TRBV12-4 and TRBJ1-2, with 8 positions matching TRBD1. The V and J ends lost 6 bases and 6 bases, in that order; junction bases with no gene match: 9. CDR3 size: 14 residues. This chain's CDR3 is CASRTDRGENGYTF. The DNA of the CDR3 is TGTGCCAGCAGGACAGACAGGGGCGAAAATGGCTACACCTTC.

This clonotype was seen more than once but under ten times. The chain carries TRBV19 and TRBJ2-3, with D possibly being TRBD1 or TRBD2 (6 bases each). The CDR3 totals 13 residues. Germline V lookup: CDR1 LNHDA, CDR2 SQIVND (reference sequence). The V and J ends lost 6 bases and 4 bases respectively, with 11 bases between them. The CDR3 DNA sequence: TGTGCCAGTAGAATCGGGGGCGCAGATACGCAGTATTTT. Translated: CASRIGGADTQYF.

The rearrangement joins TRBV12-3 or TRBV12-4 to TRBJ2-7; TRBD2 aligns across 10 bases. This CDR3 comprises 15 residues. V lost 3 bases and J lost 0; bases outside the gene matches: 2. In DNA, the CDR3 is TGTGCCAGCAGTTTGAAGCGGGAGGGCTCCTACGAGCAGTACTTC. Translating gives CASSLKREGSYEQYF.